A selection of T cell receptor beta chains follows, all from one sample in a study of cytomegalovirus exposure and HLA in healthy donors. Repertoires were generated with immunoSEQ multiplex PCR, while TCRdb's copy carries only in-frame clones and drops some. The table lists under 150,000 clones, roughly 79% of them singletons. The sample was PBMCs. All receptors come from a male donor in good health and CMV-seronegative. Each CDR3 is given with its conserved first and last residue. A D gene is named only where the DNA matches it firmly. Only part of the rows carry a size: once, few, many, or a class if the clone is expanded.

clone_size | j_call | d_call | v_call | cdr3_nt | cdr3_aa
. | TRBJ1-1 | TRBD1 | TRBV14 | TGTGCCAGCAGCTCACCGTCTCAGGGGGATGGTGCAGCTTTCTTT | CASSSPSQGDGAAFF
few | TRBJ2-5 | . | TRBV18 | TGTGCCAGCTCACCCACCCTTGAGGGTCCACAAGAGACCCAGTACTTC | CASSPTLEGPQETQYF
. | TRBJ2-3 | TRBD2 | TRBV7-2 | TGTGCCAGCAGCGCCCGACTAGCCATTAGCACAGATACGCAGTATTTT | CASSARLAISTDTQYF
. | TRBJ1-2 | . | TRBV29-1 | TGCAGCGTGGGGCGGGGTTGCGGCTACACCTTC | CSVGRGCGYTF
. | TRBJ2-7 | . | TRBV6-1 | TGTGCCAGCAGTCGAACAGGGACCTACGAGCAGTACTTC | CASSRTGTYEQYF
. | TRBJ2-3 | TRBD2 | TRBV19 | TGTGCCAGTAGTATTGAGCGGGGGTACACAGATACGCAGTATTTT | CASSIERGYTDTQYF
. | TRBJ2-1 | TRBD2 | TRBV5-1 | TGCGCCAGCAGCTTCGAACTAGCGGGAGGGCTCAATGAGCAGTTCTTC | CASSFELAGGLNEQFF
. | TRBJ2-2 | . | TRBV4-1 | TGCGCCAGCAGCCAAGATAAGGGAGCAGGGGAGCTGTTTTTT | CASSQDKGAGELFF
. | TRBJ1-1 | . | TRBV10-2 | TGCGCCAGCAGTCACAGTAACACTGAAGCTTTCTTT | CASSHSNTEAFF
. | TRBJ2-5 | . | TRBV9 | TGTGCCAGCAGCGTAGTAGGGAGACGCCAAGAGACCCAGTACTTC | CASSVVGRRQETQYF
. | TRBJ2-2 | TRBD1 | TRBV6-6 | TGTGCCAGCAGTCGACAGGGGGCCTCCGGGGAGCTGTTTTTT | CASSRQGASGELFF
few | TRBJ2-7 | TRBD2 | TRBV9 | TGTGCCAGCAGCGAAGGATTCGGGGGGGCTTACGAGCAGTACTTC | CASSEGFGGAYEQYF
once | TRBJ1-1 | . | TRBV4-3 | TGCGCCAGCAGCCAGGAGATTAGGGGATCCACTGAAGCTTTCTTT | CASSQEIRGSTEAFF
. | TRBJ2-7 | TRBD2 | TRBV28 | TGTGCCAGCAGGGCTGGGACTAGACAGTTTAACGAGCAGTACTTC | CASRAGTRQFNEQYF
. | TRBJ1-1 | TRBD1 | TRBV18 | TGTGCCAGCTCAGGGACAGGCCTAAACACTGAAGCTTTCTTT | CASSGTGLNTEAFF
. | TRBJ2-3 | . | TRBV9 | TGTGCCAGCAGCGTAACCCTTACTAGCACAGATACGCAGTATTTT | CASSVTLTSTDTQYF
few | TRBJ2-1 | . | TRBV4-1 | TGCGCCAGCAGCCTCCTACTAGCCCCCGAGCAGTTCTTC | CASSLLLAPEQFF
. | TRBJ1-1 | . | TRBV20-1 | TGCAGTGCTAGAGCGTCCACTGAAGCTTTCTTT | CSARASTEAFF
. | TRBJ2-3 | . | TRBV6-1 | TGTGCCAGCAGTGCAGGAGGACAGATGCTAGATACGCAGTATTTT | CASSAGGQMLDTQYF
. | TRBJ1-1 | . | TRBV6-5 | TGTGCCAGCAGTTACTCGACAGGCCTAGGGGCTTTCTTT | CASSYSTGLGAFF
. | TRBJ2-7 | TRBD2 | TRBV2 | TGTGCCAGCAGTGAAAGGGACTACACCCACTACGAGCAGTACTTC | CASSERDYTHYEQYF
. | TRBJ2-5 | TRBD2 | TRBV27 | TGTGCCAGCAGCCCTCCCGGACTAGCGGGGGGGTGGGAGACCCAGTACTTC | CASSPPGLAGGWETQYF
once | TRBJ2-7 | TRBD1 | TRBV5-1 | TGCGCCAGCAGCTTAGGACAGGATTTCCTCTACGAGCAGTACTTC | CASSLGQDFLYEQYF
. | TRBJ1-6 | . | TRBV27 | TGTGCCAGCTCGCAGTACCAATCACCCCTCCACTTT | CASSQYQSPLHF